This TCR beta chain was recovered during a study of blood T cell repertoires in COVID-19. The CDR3 contains 16 residues. Unmatched junction bases numbered 7, after V lost 0 bases and J lost 6 bases. The germline V gene has CDR1 SGDLS and CDR2 YYNGEE. Libraries were prepared by immunoSEQ multiplex PCR; TCRdb keeps only in-frame clonotypes and omits some of them. The table records fewer than 500,000 clones, 80% to 90% of them present only once. J is TRBJ2-1 and V is TRBV9, with 9 bases aligning to TRBD2. This receptor was taken from a young man with COVID-19, enrolled during active disease. The material sequenced was peripheral blood. CDR3 protein: CASSVGPAGGSNEQFF. The CDR3 region has the DNA TGTGCCAGCAGCGTAGGTCCAGCGGGAGGATCCAATGAGCAGTTCTTC. Complete variable domain (other parts from reference TRBV9 and TRBJ2-1): DSGVTQTPKHLITATGQRVTLRCSPRSGDLSVYWYQQSLDQGLQFLIQYYNGEERAKGNILERFSAQQFPDLHSELNLSSLELGDSALYFCASSVGPAGGSNEQFFGPGTRLTVL.